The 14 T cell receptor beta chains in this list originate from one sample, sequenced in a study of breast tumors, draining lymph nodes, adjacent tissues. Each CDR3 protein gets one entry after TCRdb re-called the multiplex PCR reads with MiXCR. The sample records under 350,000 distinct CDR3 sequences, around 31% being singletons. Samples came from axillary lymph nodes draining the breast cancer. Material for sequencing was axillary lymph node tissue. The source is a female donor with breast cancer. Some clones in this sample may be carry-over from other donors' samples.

Here the CDR3 DNA reads TGTGCCAGTTCCCGCGCCCGGACAGGGGCCGACGAGCAGTACTTC. Translated, it gives CASSRARTGADEQYF. The V gene is TRBV5-4, the J gene TRBJ2-7; TRBD1 matches 9 bases. CDR1 is SGHNT and CDR2 is YYREEE in the germline V gene (reference sequence). This CDR3 is 15 amino acids long. V was pared by 8 bases and J by 5 bases, with 14 bases of the junction left unmatched.

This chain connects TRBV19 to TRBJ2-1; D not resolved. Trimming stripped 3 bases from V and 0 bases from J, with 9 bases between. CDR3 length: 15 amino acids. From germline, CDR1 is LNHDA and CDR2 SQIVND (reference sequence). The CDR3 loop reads CASSIDKGSYNEQFF. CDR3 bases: TGTGCCAGTAGTATTGACAAGGGCTCCTACAATGAGCAGTTCTTC.

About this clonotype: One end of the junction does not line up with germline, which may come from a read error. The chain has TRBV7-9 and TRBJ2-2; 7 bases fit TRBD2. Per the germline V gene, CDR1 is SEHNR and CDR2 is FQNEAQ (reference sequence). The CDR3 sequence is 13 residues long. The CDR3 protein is CASSLNHRGEVFF. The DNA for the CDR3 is TGTGCCAGCAGCCTTAATCACCGGGGGGAGGTGTTTTTT.

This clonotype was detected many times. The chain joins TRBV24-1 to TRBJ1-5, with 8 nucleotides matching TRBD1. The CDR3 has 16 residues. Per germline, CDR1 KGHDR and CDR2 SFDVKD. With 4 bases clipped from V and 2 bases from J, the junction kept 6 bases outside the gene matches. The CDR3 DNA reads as TGTGCCACCAGTGACCGTCAGGGGGCTGGCAATCAGCCCCAGCATTTT. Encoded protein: CATSDRQGAGNQPQHF.

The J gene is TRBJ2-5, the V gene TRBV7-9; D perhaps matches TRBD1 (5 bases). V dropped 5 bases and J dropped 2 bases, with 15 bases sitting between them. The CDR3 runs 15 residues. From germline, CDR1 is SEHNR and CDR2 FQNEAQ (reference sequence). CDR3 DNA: TGTGCCAGCAGCCTTGGGGCCGTAAATCAAGAGACCCAGTACTTC. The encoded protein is CASSLGAVNQETQYF.

CDR3 residues: CASSLPGSPLHF. DNA for the CDR3: TGTGCCAGCAGCTTACCAGGGTCACCCCTCCACTTT. The V gene is TRBV5-6, the J gene TRBJ1-6; D is possibly TRBD1 (5 bases). V was pared by 2 bases and J by 10 bases, with 7 bases between. This CDR3 is built from 12 residues. Per the germline V gene, CDR1 is SGHDT and CDR2 is YYEEEE.

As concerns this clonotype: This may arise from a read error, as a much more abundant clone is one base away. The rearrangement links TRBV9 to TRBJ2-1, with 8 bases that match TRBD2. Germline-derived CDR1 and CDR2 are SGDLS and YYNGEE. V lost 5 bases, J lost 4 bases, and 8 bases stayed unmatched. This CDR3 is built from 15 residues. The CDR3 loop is CASSTSGVPYNEQFF. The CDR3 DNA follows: TGTGCCAGCAGTACTAGCGGAGTTCCATACAATGAGCAGTTCTTC.

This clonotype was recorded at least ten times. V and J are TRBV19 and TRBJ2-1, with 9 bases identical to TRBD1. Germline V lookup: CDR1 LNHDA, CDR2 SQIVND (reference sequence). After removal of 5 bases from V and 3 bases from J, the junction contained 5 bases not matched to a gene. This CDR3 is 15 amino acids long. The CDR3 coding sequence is TGTGCCAGTAGTCGACAGGGGGGAATCTACAATGAGCAGTTCTTC. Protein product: CASSRQGGIYNEQFF.

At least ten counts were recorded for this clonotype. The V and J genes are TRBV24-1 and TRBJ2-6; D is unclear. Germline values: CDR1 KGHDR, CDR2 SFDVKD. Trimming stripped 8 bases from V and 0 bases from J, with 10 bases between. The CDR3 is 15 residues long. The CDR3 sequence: CATIDSRSGANVLTF. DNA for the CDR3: TGTGCCACCATAGATAGTCGCTCTGGGGCCAACGTCCTGACTTTC.

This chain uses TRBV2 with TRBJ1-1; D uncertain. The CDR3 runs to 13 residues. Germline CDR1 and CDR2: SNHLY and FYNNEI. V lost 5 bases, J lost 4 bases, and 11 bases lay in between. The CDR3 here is CASSPVLSTEAFF. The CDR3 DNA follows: TGTGCCAGCAGTCCGGTCTTAAGCACTGAAGCTTTCTTT.

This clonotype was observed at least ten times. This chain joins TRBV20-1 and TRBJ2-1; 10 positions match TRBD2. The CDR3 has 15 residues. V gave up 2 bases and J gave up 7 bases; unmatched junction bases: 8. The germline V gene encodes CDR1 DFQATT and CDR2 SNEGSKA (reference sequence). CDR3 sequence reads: CSARSASGSVNEQFF. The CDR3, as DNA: TGCAGTGCTAGATCGGCTAGCGGGAGTGTTAATGAGCAGTTCTTC.

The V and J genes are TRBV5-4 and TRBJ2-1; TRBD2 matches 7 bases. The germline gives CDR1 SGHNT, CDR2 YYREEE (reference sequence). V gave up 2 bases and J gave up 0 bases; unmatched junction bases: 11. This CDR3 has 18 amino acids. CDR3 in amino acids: CASSLTTSRSSSYNEQFF. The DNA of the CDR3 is TGTGCCAGCAGCTTAACGACTAGCCGGTCTAGCTCCTACAATGAGCAGTTCTTC.

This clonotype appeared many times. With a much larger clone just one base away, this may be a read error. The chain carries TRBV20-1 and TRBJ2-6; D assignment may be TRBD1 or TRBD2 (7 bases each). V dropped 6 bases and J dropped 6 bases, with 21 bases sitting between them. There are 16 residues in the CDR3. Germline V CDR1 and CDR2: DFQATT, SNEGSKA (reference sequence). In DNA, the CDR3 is TGCAGTGCCCATAGACAGGGCGGGAGAGCGGCCAACGTCCTGACTTTC. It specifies CSAHRQGGRAANVLTF.

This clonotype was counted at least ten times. DNA for the CDR3: TGTGCTAGTGGTTTGGGGACAGGGTTCGACGAGACCCAGTACTTC. This encodes CASGLGTGFDETQYF. This rearrangement joins TRBV12-5 to TRBJ2-5; 8 bases align to TRBD1. The V gene end was trimmed by 1 base and the J gene end by 5 bases; junction bases not matched to a gene: 6. The CDR3 contains 15 residues. Germline loops: CDR1 LGHNT, CDR2 FRNRAP. The full variable domain, with the rest looked up from reference TRBV12-5 and TRBJ2-5, is DARVTQTPRHKVTEMGQEVTMRCQPILGHNTVFWYRQTMMQGLELLAYFRNRAPLDDSGMPKDRFSAEMPDATLATLKIQPSEPRDSAVYFCASGLGTGFDETQYFGPGTRLLVL.